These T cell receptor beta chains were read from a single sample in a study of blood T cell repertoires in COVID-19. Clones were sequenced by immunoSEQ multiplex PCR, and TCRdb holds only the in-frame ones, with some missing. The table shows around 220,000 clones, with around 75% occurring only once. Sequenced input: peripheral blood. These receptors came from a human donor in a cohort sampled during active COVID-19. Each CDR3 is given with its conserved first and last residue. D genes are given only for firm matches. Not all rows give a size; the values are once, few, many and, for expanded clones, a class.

CASSEPGGGRGGYTF TGTGCCAGCAGTGAGCCGGGGGGCGGAAGGGGTGGCTACACCTTC - TRBV25-1 few TRBJ1-2
CASSQERGVDEQYF TGTGCCAGCAGCCAAGAAAGGGGCGTCGACGAGCAGTACTTC - TRBV14 - TRBJ2-7
CAWIGQQNTEAFF TGTGCCTGGATCGGACAGCAGAACACTGAAGCTTTCTTT - TRBV30 - TRBJ1-1
CASSSSGTGPLGQFF TGTGCCAGCAGCTCGTCCGGGACAGGGCCTCTTGGGCAGTTCTTC TRBD1 TRBV7-9 - TRBJ2-1
CASSKNQGVANYGYTF TGTGCCAGTAGTAAAAACCAAGGGGTGGCTAACTATGGCTACACCTTC - TRBV19 - TRBJ1-2
CASSRGNEGTEAFF TGTGCCAGCAGCCGAGGGAACGAGGGCACTGAAGCTTTCTTT - TRBV11-3 - TRBJ1-1
CSVAGLAGARSSYNEQFF TGCAGCGTTGCCGGGCTAGCGGGAGCCAGGAGCTCCTACAATGAGCAGTTCTTC TRBD2 TRBV29-1 - TRBJ2-1
CASSQMLAPGTGIYEQYF TGTGCCAGCAGCCAAATGTTGGCCCCTGGGACAGGGATTTACGAGCAGTACTTC TRBD1 TRBV4-2 - TRBJ2-7
CASSFPGGGKPQHF TGTGCCAGCAGTTTCCCTGGGGGGGGGAAGCCCCAGCATTTT - TRBV28 - TRBJ1-5
CASSILRGATEAFF TGTGCCAGCAGTATCCTCCGGGGGGCCACTGAAGCTTTCTTT - TRBV28 - TRBJ1-1